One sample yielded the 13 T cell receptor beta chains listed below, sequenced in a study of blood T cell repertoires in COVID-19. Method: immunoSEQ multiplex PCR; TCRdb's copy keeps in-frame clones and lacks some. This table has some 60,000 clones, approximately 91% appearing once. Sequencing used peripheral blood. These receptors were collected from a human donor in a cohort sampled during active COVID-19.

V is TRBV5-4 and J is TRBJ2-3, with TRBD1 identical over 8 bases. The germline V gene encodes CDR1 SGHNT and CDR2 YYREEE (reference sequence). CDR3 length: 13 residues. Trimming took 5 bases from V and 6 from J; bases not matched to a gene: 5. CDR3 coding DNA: TGTGCCAGCAGTCTAGACAGGGGCGATACGCAGTATTTT. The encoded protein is CASSLDRGDTQYF.

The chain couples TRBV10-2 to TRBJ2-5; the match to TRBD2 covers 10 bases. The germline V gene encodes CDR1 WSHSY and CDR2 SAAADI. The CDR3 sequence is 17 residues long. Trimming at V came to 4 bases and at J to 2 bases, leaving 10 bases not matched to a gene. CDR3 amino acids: CASSATFGLAEQETQYF. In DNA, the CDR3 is TGCGCCAGCAGTGCAACCTTCGGACTAGCGGAACAAGAGACCCAGTACTTC.

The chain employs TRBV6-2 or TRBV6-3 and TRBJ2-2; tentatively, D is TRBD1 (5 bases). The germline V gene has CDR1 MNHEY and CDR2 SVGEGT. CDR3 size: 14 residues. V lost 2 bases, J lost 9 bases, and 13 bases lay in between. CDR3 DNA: TGTGCCAGCAGTTACCGGACATCTGACCGGGAGCTGTTTTTT. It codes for CASSYRTSDRELFF.

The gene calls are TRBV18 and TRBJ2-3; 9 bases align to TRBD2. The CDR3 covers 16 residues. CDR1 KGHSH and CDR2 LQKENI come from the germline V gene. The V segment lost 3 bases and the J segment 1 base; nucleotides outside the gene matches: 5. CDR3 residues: CASSPAGGSGTDTQYF. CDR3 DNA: TGTGCCAGCTCACCGGCGGGAGGGTCTGGCACAGATACGCAGTATTTT.

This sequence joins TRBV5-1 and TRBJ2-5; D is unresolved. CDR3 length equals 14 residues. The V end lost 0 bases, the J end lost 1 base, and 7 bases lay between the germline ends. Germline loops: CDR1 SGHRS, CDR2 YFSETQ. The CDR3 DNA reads TGCGCCAGCAGCTTGGAACAGAGCCAAGAGACCCAGTACTTC. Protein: CASSLEQSQETQYF. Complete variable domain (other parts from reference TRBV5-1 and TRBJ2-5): KAGVTQTPRYLIKTRGQQVTLSCSPISGHRSVSWYQQTPGQGLQFLFEYFSETQRNKGNFPGRFSGRQFSNSRSEMNVSTLELGDSALYLCASSLEQSQETQYFGPGTRLLVL.

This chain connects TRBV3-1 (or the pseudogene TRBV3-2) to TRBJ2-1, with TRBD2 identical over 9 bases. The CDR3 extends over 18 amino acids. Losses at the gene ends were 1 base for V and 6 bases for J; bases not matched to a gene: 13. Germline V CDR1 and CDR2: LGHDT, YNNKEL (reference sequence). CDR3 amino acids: CASSQVPGGLAGRNEQFF. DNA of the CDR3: TGTGCCAGCAGCCAAGTTCCCGGGGGACTAGCCGGGCGCAATGAGCAGTTCTTC.

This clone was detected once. In DNA, the CDR3 is TGTGCCAGCAGAATACAACAGGGTAATGGGCAGTATTTT. It codes for CASRIQQGNGQYF. This chain joins TRBV6-5 and TRBJ2-3, with TRBD1 as a possible D gene (6 bases). This CDR3 contains 13 residues. The V gene lost 6 bases and the J gene lost 11 bases, with 18 bases spanning the gap. Germline CDR1 is MNHEY and CDR2 is SVGAGI.

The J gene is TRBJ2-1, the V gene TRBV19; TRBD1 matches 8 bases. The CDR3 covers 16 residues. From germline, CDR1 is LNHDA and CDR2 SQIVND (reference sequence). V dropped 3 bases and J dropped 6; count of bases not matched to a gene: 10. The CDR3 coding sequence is TGTGCCAGTAGTATTTCGCAGGGGACAGGCAGCAATGAGCAGTTCTTC. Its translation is CASSISQGTGSNEQFF.

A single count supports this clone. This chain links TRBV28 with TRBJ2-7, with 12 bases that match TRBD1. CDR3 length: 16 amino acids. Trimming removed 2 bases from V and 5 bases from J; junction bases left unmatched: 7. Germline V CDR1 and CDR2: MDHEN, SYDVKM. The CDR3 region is CASSLPEGQGAHEQYF. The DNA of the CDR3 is TGTGCCAGCAGTTTACCAGAGGGACAGGGGGCCCACGAGCAGTACTTC.

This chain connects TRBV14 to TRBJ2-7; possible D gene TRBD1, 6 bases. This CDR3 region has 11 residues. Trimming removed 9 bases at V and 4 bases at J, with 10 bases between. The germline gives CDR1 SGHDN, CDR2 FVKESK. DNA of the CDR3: TGTGCCAGTGCACAGGGTTACGAGCAGTACTTC. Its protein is CASAQGYEQYF. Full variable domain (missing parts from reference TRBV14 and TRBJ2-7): EAGVTQFPSHSVIEKGQTVTLRCDPISGHDNLYWYRRVMGKEIKFLLHFVKESKQDESGMPNNRFLAERTGGTYSTLKVQPAELEDSGVYFCASAQGYEQYFGPGTRLTVT.

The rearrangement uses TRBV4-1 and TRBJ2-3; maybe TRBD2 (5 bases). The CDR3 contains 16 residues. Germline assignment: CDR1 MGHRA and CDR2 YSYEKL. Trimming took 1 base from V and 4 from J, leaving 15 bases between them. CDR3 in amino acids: CASSQGLLDAADTQYF. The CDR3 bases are TGCGCCAGCAGCCAAGGACTACTAGATGCAGCAGATACGCAGTATTTT.

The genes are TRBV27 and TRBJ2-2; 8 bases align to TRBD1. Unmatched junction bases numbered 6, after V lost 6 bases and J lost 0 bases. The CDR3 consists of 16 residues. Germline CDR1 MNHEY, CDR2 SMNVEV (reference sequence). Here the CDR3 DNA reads TGTGCCAGCAGCCGTAGGGGACAGGCGAACACCGGGGAGCTGTTTTTT. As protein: CASSRRGQANTGELFF.

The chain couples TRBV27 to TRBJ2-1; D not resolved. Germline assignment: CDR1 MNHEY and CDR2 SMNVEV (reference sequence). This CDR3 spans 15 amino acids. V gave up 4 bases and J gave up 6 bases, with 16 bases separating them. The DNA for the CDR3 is TGTGCCAGCAGTTCACCCGCAGGCAAAGGCAATGAGCAGTTCTTC. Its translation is CASSSPAGKGNEQFF.